This TCR beta chain is drawn from a study of OX40 agonist ivuxolimab in advanced cancers. Study details: Given to patients was ivuxolimab, an agonistic anti-OX40 (CD134) antibody.

Trimming shortened V by 3 bases and J by 7 bases, and 11 bases separated the two germline ends. Germline lookup yields CDR1 SGHTS and CDR2 YDEGEE. This CDR3 comprises 13 residues. General study points: The antigens recognized by the expanded peripheral T cells, that is their antigen specificity, were not determined.

A word on this clone: Its antigen is unknown.

Sequenced by immunoSEQ multiplex PCR; TCRdb stores in-frame clones only, minus some. The profile shows tens of thousands of clones, more than 70% of them singletons. The specimen was CD4+ or CD8+ T cells sorted from blood, collected in a trial of the OX40 agonist ivuxolimab. The clonotype comes from an adult with an advanced solid tumor such as melanoma, head and neck, liver or kidney cancer. The chain employs TRBV5-8 and TRBJ1-5; no firm D call. The DNA of the CDR3 is TGTGCCAGCAGCTCCTTCTCCGACCAGCCCCAGCATTTT. This translates into CASSSFSDQPQHF.